The 4 T cell receptor beta chains below were found in one sample sequenced in a study of T cells after yellow fever vaccination. One entry per CDR3 protein, called by TCRdb with MiXCR from the 5' RACE reads. The sample contains about 240,000 distinct CDR3 sequences, roughly 3.7% of which appear only once. The material sequenced was PBMCs, taken 15 days after the yellow fever booster vaccination. These receptors originate from a man aged 18 to 30 who received the YFV17D yellow fever vaccine.

This clonotype was counted at least ten times. The chain is built from TRBV5-1 and TRBJ2-5; D gene uncertain. The length of the CDR3 is 12 residues. CDR1 and CDR2 from the germline V gene are SGHRS and YFSETQ. The V and J ends lost 7 bases and 2 bases respectively, with 9 bases between them. DNA for the CDR3: TGCGCCAGCGGTCTACTACAAGAGACCCAGTACTTC. As protein: CASGLLQETQYF.

This clonotype has a handful of counts. The chain uses TRBV29-1 and TRBJ1-2, with 9 bases identical to TRBD1. The CDR3 is 12 residues long. With 5 bases clipped from V and 13 bases from J, the junction kept 11 bases outside the gene matches. Germline loops: CDR1 SQVTM, CDR2 ANQGSEA. The CDR3 bases are TGCAGCGTTAATCCGGGACAGGGATTGGTCACCTTC. It codes for CSVNPGQGLVTF.

This clonotype was recorded at least ten times. The chain carries TRBV4-1 and TRBJ1-1, with D perhaps TRBD1 (6 bases). The V and J ends lost 1 base and 1 base respectively, with 7 bases between them. Germline values: CDR1 MGHRA, CDR2 YSYEKL. The CDR3 loop spans 14 amino acids. The CDR3 sequence is CASSQGGGNTEAFF. In DNA, the CDR3 is TGCGCCAGCAGCCAAGGAGGGGGGAACACTGAAGCTTTCTTT.

This clonotype has at least ten counts. CDR3 loop: CASRGDGTDTQYF. In DNA, the CDR3 is TGTGCCAGCAGGGGGGATGGCACAGATACGCAGTATTTT. V gene TRBV12-3 or TRBV12-4 combines with J gene TRBJ2-3, with D possibly called TRBD1 or TRBD2 (5 bases each). There are 13 residues in the CDR3. V shed 6 bases and J shed 1 base, with 8 bases lying between them.